This is a list of T cell receptor beta chains from one sample in a study of Tregs in tolerant kidney transplant recipients. Clones were sequenced by immunoSEQ multiplex PCR, and TCRdb holds only the in-frame ones, with some missing. This sample yields tens of thousands of clones, of which approximately 90% are seen a single time; approximately 0.3% belongs to the top ten. This specimen consisted of Tregs from blood, obtained before the transplant. These receptor sequences come from a human donor who received a combined kidney and bone marrow transplant. Both conserved end residues are part of each CDR3. D genes are given only for firm matches. Clone size is stated in some rows and not others, as once, few, many or a class when expanded.

D | size | J | V | DNA | CDR3
NA | NA | TRBJ1-2 | TRBV30 | TGTGCCTGGAGTACCCGTAACTATGGCTACACCTTC | CAWSTRNYGYTF
NA | NA | TRBJ2-1 | TRBV10-2 | TGCGCCAGCAGACCAGGGGACTTCTCCTACAATGAGCAGTTCTTC | CASRPGDFSYNEQFF
NA | NA | TRBJ2-3 | TRBV7-2 | TGTGCCAGCAGCAGAGGGCTGCCCACAGATACGCAGTATTTT | CASSRGLPTDTQYF
NA | NA | TRBJ1-1 | TRBV30 | TGTGCCTGGACTCACGGCAGGAACACTGAAGCTTTCTTT | CAWTHGRNTEAFF
TRBD1 | NA | TRBJ2-7 | TRBV27 | TGTGCCAGCAGATCGACAGGGAATGTCGCCGAGCAGTACTTC | CASRSTGNVAEQYF
NA | NA | TRBJ1-4 | TRBV28 | TGTGCCAGCAGTTTTACCGGCAGCGATGAAAAACTGTTTTTT | CASSFTGSDEKLFF
TRBD2 | NA | TRBJ2-1 | TRBV5-1 | TGCGCCAGCAGCATCCAACTAGCGTTAAACAATGAGCAGTTCTTC | CASSIQLALNNEQFF
TRBD1 | NA | TRBJ2-3 | TRBV6-6 | TGTGCCAGCAGTTACTCGAGGACAGGGGGCGAAGATACGCAGTATTTT | CASSYSRTGGEDTQYF
TRBD2 | few | TRBJ2-1 | TRBV28 | TGTGCCAGCAGTAAGCGGGAGAGAGATGAGCAGTTCTTC | CASSKRERDEQFF
NA | NA | TRBJ1-1 | TRBV11-3 | TGTGCCAGCAGCTCACGACGGAACACTGAAGCTTTCTTT | CASSSRRNTEAFF
TRBD2 | once | TRBJ2-7 | TRBV2 | TGTGCCAGCAGTGGGGATAGCGGGAGCTCCCTCTACGAGCAGTACTTC | CASSGDSGSSLYEQYF
NA | NA | TRBJ1-4 | TRBV5-4 | TGTGCCAGCAGCTTGGCGCCAGGGAGGGGGGATGAAAAACTGTTTTTT | CASSLAPGRGDEKLFF
NA | NA | TRBJ2-7 | TRBV7-2 | TGTGCCAGCAGGGGAGCTAAGAGCTCCTACGAGCAGTACTTC | CASRGAKSSYEQYF
NA | NA | TRBJ2-1 | TRBV10-3 | TGTGCCATCAGTAGGGAGGCCGGAGACAATGAGCAGTTCTTC | CAISREAGDNEQFF
NA | NA | TRBJ1-2 | TRBV2 | TGTGCCAGCAGTAGGGGAATCTCTAACTATGGCTACACCTTC | CASSRGISNYGYTF
NA | once | TRBJ1-2 | TRBV7-3 | TGTGCCAGCGGGATTCAGGGCTCCCCTGGCTACACCTTC | CASGIQGSPGYTF
NA | NA | TRBJ2-1 | TRBV2 | TGTGCCAGCAATCCTAGCCTAGACAATGAGCAGTTCTTC | CASNPSLDNEQFF
TRBD2 | NA | TRBJ2-2 | TRBV2 | TGTGCCAGCAGGGCTACCCTAGCGGACACCGGGGAGCTGTTTTTT | CASRATLADTGELFF
TRBD2 | NA | TRBJ2-5 | TRBV28 | TGTGCCAGCAGTTTTGGACTAGCGCAAGATGATAAAGAGACCCAGTACTTC | CASSFGLAQDDKETQYF
NA | NA | TRBJ1-5 | TRBV19 | TGTGCCAGTAGTATTCGAGTGGGGACCTCGGATTGGCCCCAGCATTTT | CASSIRVGTSDWPQHF
NA | NA | TRBJ1-2 | TRBV5-6 | TGTGCCAGCAGCTTGTTGTCTAGGCCCCGGGGCTACACCTTC | CASSLLSRPRGYTF
TRBD1 | NA | TRBJ1-4 | TRBV5-1 | TGCGCCAGCAGCTTGGCCCCGGGACAGGGGGCCGGTAATGAAAAACTGTTTTTT | CASSLAPGQGAGNEKLFF
NA | NA | TRBJ1-1 | TRBV5-1 | TGCGCCAGCAGCTTGGCGAGGGGGAACACTGAAGCTTTCTTT | CASSLARGNTEAFF
NA | NA | TRBJ2-7 | TRBV6-5 | TGTGCCAGCAGTACTCCCGGGAGCCTGGGTTACGAGCAGTACTTC | CASSTPGSLGYEQYF
TRBD2 | NA | TRBJ2-2 | TRBV5-1 | TGCGCCAGCAGCTTGGGACTAGCGGACACCGGGGAGCTGTTTTTT | CASSLGLADTGELFF
TRBD2 | NA | TRBJ2-2 | TRBV4-1 | TGCGCCAGCAGCCCCTTCCGGGGGGGAAGTGCGAACACCGGGGAGCTGTTTTTT | CASSPFRGGSANTGELFF
NA | NA | TRBJ1-1 | TRBV5-4 | TGTGCCAGCAGCTCCCTGGGGGGGACTACAAAACAGGAAGCTTTCTTT | CASSSLGGTTKQEAFF
NA | NA | TRBJ2-3 | TRBV7-9 | TGTGCCAGCAGCTTAGGGGTAGACGCTACCACAGATACGCAGTATTTT | CASSLGVDATTDTQYF
TRBD1 | NA | TRBJ2-7 | TRBV5-1 | TGCGCCAGCAGCTCGTCCGGGACAGGGTTTAGCGAGCAGTACTTC | CASSSSGTGFSEQYF
TRBD1 | NA | TRBJ2-7 | TRBV5-1 | TGCGCCAGCAGCCGTCGGGACAGCTACGAGCAGTACTTC | CASSRRDSYEQYF
TRBD1 | NA | TRBJ1-2 | TRBV9 | TGTGCCAGCAACCTGGGACAGCCCGACTATGGCTACACCTTC | CASNLGQPDYGYTF
TRBD1 | NA | TRBJ2-7 | TRBV6-1 | TGTGCCGGCAGTCGGACAGGGGACGAGCAGTACTTC | CAGSRTGDEQYF
NA | NA | TRBJ1-2 | TRBV7-9 | TGTGCCAGCAGCCTCAGTAGTGGGGCGCATGGCTACACCTTC | CASSLSSGAHGYTF